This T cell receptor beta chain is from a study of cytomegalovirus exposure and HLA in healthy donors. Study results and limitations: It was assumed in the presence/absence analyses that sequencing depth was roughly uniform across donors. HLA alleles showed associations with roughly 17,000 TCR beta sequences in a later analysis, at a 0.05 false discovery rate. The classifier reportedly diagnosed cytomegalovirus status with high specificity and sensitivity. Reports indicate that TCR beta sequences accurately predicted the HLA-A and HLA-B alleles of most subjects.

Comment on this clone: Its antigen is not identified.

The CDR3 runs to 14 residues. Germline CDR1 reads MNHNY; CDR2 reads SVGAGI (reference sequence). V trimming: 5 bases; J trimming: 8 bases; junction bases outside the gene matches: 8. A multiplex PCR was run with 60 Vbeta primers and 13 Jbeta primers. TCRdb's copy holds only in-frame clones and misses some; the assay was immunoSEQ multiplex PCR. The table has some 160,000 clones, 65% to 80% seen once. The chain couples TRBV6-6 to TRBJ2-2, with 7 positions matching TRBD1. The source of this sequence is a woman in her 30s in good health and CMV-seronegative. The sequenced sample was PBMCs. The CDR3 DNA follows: TGTGCCAGCAGTCCACAGGGGATGACTGGGGAGCTGTTTTTT. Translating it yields CASSPQGMTGELFF.